This T cell receptor beta chain was sequenced during a study of blood T cell repertoires in COVID-19. Across the study: Acute and convalescent COVID-19 samples came from the United States, Italy and Spain.

In the original analysis: Reference gene primer amplification in the assay estimated nucleated cell counts. This table comes from immunoSEQ multiplex PCR, and its TCRdb copy is limited to in-frame clones, with some not included. V and J calls and clone size follow that table, whereas D and trimming were derived from the DNA. Altogether nearly 200,000 clones are present, 86% being singletons, with the ten largest covering around 0.76%. This clone was found a few times. The CDR3 spans 16 residues. Trimming took 3 bases from V and 0 from J; bases not matched to a gene: 5. CDR1 and CDR2 (germline): LGHNT, FRNRAP.

This clonotype was obtained from an older woman with acute or convalescent COVID-19. Sequenced input: peripheral blood. The rearrangement uses TRBV12-5 and TRBJ2-4; 7 bases align to TRBD1. The CDR3 is CASGFDRAIAKNIQYF. CDR3 nucleotides: TGTGCTAGTGGTTTTGACAGGGCGATAGCCAAAAACATTCAGTACTTC.